This entry concerns a single T cell receptor beta chain. The sample is drawn from a study of shared clonotypes between healthy human individuals. Sequencing used immunoSEQ multiplex PCR; TCRdb keeps in-frame clones, though not all of them. The sample records 2 million to 2.5 million clones, 93% being singletons. A CD45RA-negative memory subset and a CD45RA+ naive subset were separated from the CD4+ cells. The sequence was collected from a young man in good health. Some clones in this sample may be carry-over from other donors' samples. Specimen: naive CD4+ T cells from PBMCs. Documented subset: CD45RA+ positively selected.

The CDR3: CASSHTGLDFTGELFF. The CDR3 DNA follows: TGTGCCAGCAGCCACACAGGGTTAGATTTCACCGGGGAGCTGTTTTTT. The chain carries TRBV5-6 and TRBJ2-2; D might be TRBD1 (6 bases). V gave up 4 bases and J gave up 4 bases, with 17 bases separating them. CDR1 is SGHDT, CDR2 YYEEEE, per germline. The CDR3 covers 16 residues.